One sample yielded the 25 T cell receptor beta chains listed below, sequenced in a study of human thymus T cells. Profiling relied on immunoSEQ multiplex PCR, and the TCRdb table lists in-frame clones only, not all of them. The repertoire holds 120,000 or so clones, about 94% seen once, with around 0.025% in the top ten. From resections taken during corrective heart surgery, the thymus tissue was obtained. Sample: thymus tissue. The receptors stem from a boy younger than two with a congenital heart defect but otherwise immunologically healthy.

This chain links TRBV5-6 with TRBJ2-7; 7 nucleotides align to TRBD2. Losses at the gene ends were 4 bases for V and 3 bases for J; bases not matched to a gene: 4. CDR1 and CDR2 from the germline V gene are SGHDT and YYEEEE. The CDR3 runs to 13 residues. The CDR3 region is CASSAGEDYEQYF. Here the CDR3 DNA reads TGTGCCAGCAGCGCGGGGGAGGACTACGAGCAGTACTTC.

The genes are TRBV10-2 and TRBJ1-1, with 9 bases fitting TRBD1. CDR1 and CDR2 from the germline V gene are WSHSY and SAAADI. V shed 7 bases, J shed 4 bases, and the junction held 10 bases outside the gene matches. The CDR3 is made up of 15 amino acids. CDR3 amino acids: CASNGTGRQATEAFF. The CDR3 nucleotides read TGCGCCAGCAACGGGACAGGGCGGCAGGCCACTGAAGCTTTCTTT.

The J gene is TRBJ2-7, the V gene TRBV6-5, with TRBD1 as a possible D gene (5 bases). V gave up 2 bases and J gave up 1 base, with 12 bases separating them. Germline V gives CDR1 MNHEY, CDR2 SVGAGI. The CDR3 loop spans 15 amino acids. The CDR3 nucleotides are TGTGCCAGCAGTTACGCAGGGTATCAGTCCTACGAGCAGTACTTC. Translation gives CASSYAGYQSYEQYF.

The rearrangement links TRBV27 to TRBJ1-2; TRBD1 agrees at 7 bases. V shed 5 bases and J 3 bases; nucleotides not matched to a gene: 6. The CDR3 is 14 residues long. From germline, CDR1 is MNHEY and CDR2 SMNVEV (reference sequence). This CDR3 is CASSPLGGHYGYTF. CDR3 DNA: TGTGCCAGCAGTCCCCTAGGGGGCCACTATGGCTACACCTTC.

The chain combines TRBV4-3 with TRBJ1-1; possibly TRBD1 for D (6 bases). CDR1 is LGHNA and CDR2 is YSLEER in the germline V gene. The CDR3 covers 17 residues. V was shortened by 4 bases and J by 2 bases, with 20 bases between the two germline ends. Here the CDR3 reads CASSLRGRGGGNTEAFF. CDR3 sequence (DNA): TGCGCCAGCAGCCTCCGGGGCAGGGGAGGTGGAAACACTGAAGCTTTCTTT.

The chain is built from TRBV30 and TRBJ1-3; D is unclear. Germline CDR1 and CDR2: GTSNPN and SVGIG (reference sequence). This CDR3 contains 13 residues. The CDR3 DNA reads TGTGCTAGCACCGCGGGAGGTGGAAACACCATATATTTT. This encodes CASTAGGGNTIYF.

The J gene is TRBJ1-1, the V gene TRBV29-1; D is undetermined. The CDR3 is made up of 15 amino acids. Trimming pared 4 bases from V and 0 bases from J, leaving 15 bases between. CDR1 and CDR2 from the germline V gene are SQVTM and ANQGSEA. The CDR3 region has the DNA TGCAGCGTTGGATCGGCATGGAACATGAACACTGAAGCTTTCTTT. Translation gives CSVGSAWNMNTEAFF. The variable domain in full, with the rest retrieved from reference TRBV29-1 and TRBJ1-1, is SAVISQKPSRDICQRGTSLTIQCQVDSQVTMMFWYRQQPGQSLTLIATANQGSEATYESGFVIDKFPISRPNLTFSTLTVSNMSPEDSSIYLCSVGSAWNMNTEAFFGQGTRLTVV.

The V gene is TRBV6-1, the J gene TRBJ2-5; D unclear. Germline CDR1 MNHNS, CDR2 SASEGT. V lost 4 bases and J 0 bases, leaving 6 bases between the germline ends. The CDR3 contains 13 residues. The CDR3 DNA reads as TGTGCCAGCAGTGCGACGGACCAAGAGACCCAGTACTTC. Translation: CASSATDQETQYF.

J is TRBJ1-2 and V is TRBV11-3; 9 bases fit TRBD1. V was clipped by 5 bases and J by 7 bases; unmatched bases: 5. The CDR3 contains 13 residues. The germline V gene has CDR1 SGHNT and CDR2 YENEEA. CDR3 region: CASSPGQGSGYTF. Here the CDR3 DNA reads TGTGCCAGCAGCCCCGGACAGGGGAGTGGCTACACCTTC. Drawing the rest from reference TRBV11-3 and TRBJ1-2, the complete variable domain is EAGVVQSPRYKIIEKKQPVAFWCNPISGHNTLYWYLQNLGQGPELLIRYENEEAVDDSQLPKDRFSAERLKGVDSTLKIQPAELGDSAVYLCASSPGQGSGYTFGSGTRLTVV.

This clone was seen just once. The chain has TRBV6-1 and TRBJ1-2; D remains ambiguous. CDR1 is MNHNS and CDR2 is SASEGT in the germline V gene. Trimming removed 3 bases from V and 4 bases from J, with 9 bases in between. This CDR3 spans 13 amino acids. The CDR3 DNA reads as TGTGCCAGCAGTGAGCCGGGAGGCTATGGCTACACCTTC. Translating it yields CASSEPGGYGYTF.

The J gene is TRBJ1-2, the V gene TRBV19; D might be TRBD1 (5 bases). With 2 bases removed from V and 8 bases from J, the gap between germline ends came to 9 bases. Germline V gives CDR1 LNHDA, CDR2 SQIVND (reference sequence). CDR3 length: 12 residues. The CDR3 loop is CASSISGCGYTF. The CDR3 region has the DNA TGTGCCAGTAGTATATCAGGGTGCGGCTACACCTTC.

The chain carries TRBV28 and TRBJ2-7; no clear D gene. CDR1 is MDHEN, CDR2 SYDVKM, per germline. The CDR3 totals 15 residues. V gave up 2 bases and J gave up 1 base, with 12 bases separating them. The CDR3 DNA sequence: TGTGCCAGCAGTTTAAAGTTGGAAAGTTCCTACGAGCAGTACTTC. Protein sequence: CASSLKLESSYEQYF.

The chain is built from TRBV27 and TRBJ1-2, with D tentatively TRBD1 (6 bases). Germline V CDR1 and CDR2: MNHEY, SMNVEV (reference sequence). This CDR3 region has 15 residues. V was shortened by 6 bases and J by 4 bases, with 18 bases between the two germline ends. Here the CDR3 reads CASSHEQGPLYGYTF. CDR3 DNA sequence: TGTGCCAGCAGCCACGAACAGGGTCCCCTCTATGGCTACACCTTC.

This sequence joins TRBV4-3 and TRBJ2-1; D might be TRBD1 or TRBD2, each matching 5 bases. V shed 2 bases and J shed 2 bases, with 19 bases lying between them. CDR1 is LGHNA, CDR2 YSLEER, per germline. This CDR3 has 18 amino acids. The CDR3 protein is CASSQRGVSGGPYNEQFF. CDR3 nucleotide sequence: TGCGCCAGCAGCCAAAGAGGGGTATCCGGCGGGCCCTACAATGAGCAGTTCTTC.

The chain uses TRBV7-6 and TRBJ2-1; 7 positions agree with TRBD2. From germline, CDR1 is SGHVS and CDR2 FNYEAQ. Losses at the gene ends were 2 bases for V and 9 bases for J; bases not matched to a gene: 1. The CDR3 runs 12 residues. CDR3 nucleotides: TGTGCCAGCAGCTTATTAGCGGGTGAGCAGTTCTTC. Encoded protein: CASSLLAGEQFF.

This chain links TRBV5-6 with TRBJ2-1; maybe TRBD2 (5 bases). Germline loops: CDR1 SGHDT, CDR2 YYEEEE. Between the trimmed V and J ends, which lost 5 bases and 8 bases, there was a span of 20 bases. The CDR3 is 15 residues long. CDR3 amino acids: CASRSVRASPHEQFF. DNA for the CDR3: TGTGCCAGCAGGTCGGTGAGGGCCAGTCCGCATGAGCAGTTCTTC.

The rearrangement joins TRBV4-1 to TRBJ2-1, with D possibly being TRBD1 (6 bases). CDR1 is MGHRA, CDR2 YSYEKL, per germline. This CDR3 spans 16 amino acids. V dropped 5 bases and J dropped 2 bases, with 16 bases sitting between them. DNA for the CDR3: TGCGCCAGCAGCTTTCCAGGGGATCGGACCTACAATGAGCAGTTCTTC. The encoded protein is CASSFPGDRTYNEQFF.

CDR3 nucleotides: TGTGCCAGCAGCGTAGATGGTCTAGCGGGGGGCAATGAGCAGTTCTTC. Translating it yields CASSVDGLAGGNEQFF. The chain combines TRBV9 with TRBJ2-1, with 11 bases identical to TRBD2. The CDR3 has 16 amino acids. The germline V gene encodes CDR1 SGDLS and CDR2 YYNGEE. Unmatched junction bases numbered 5, after V lost 0 bases and J lost 6 bases.

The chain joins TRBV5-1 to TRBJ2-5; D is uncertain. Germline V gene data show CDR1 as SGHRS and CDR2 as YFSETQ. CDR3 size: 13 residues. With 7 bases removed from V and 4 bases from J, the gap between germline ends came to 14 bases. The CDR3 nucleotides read TGCGCCAGCTCCCCCCCCCGAGGAGAGACCCAGTACTTC. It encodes CASSPPRGETQYF. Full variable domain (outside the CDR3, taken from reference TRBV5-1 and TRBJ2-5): KAGVTQTPRYLIKTRGQQVTLSCSPISGHRSVSWYQQTPGQGLQFLFEYFSETQRNKGNFPGRFSGRQFSNSRSEMNVSTLELGDSALYLCASSPPRGETQYFGPGTRLLVL.

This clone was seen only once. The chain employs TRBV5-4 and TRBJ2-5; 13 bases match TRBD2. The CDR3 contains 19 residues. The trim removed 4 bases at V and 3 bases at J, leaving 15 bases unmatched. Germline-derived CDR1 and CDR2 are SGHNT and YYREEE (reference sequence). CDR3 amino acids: CASSRWETSGGAVKETQYF. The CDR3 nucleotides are TGTGCCAGCAGCCGATGGGAAACTAGCGGGGGGGCCGTAAAAGAGACCCAGTACTTC.

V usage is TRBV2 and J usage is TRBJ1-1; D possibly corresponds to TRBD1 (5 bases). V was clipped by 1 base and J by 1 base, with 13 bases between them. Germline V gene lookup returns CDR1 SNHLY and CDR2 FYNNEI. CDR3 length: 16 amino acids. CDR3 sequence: CASSEEGTGPNTEAFF. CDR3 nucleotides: TGTGCCAGCAGTGAAGAGGGGACGGGACCGAACACTGAAGCTTTCTTT.

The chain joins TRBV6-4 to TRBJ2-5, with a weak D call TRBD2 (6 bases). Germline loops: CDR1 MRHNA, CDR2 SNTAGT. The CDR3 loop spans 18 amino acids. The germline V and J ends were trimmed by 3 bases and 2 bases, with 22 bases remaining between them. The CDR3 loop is CASSEFIRSGLSQETQYF. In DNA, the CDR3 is TGTGCCAGCAGTGAATTTATAAGGAGCGGGCTGTCTCAAGAGACCCAGTACTTC.

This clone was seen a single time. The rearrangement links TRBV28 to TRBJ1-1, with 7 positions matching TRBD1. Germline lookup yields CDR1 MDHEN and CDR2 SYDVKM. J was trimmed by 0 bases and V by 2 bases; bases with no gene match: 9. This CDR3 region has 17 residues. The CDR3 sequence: CASSLTPGQRMNTEAFF. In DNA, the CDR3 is TGTGCCAGCAGTTTAACGCCGGGACAGCGCATGAACACTGAAGCTTTCTTT.

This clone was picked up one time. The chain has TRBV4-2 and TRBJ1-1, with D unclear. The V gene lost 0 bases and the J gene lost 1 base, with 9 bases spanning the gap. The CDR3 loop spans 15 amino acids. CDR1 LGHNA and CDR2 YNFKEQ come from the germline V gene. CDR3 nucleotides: TGTGCCAGCAGCCAAGAGGACGGCGGGAACACTGAAGCTTTCTTT. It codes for CASSQEDGGNTEAFF.

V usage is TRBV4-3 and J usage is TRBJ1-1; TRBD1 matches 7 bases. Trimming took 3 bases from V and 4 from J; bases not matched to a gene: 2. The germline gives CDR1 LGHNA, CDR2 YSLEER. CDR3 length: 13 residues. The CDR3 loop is CASSHYRGTEAFF. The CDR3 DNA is TGCGCCAGCAGCCATTACAGGGGCACTGAAGCTTTCTTT.